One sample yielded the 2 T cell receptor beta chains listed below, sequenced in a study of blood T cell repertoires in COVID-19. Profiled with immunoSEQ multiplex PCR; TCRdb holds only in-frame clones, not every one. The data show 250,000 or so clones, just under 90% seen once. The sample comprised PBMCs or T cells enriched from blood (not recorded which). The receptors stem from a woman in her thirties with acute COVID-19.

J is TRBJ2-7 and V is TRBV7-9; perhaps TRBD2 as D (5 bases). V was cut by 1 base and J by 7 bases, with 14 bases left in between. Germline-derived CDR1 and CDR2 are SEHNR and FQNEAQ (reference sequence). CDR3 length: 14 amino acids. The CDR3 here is CASSLGEISGEQYF. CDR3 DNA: TGTGCCAGCAGCTTAGGGGAGATCTCCGGGGAGCAGTACTTC.

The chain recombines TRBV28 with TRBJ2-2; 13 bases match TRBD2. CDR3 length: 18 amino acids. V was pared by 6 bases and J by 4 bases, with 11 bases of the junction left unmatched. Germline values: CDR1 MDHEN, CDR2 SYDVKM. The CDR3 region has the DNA TGTGCCAGCAGGTCCAGCGGACTAGCGGGAGCCCTCACCGGGGAGCTGTTTTTT. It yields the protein CASRSSGLAGALTGELFF.